These 27 T cell receptor beta chains were sequenced from one sample in a study of human T cells and chemical hapten exposure. From the RACE reads, TCRdb called clonotypes with MiXCR, one entry per CDR3 protein. The repertoire holds about 350,000 distinct CDR3 sequences, with nearly 6.5% as singletons. Time point here: patch test 2, 6 weeks after DPC sensitization. Regarding treatment: therapeutic diphenylcyclopropenone sensitization with weekly scalp DPC. The sample was whole blood, taken in connection with sensitization to the hapten diphenylcyclopropenone (DPC). The receptors were sampled from a young woman with alopecia areata. Some clones in this sample may be carry-over from other donors' samples.

The V and J genes are TRBV7-2 and TRBJ2-3; the match to TRBD2 covers 10 bases. From germline, CDR1 is SGHTA and CDR2 FQGNSA. Trimming cost V 7 bases and J 2 bases; bases outside gene matches: 15. CDR3 length equals 18 residues. Here the CDR3 DNA reads TGTGCCAGCACCAACCCTTACCTAGCGGGGGCCAACACAGATACGCAGTATTTT. It is translated as CASTNPYLAGANTDTQYF.

The table lists this clonotype with a few counts. The chain is built from TRBV12-3 or TRBV12-4 and TRBJ1-1, with D unclear. With 6 bases removed from V and 5 bases from J, the gap between germline ends came to 13 bases. The CDR3 sequence is 13 residues long. CDR3 nucleotide sequence: TGTGCCAGCAGGATCGATGATGGGACTGAAGCTTTCTTT. It translates to CASRIDDGTEAFF.

The chain joins TRBV5-4 to TRBJ2-4; D not resolved. The CDR3 covers 11 residues. The V end was cut by 7 bases, the J end by 1 base, with 3 bases between. CDR1 SGHNT and CDR2 YYREEE come from the germline V gene (reference sequence). CDR3 amino acids: CASSAKNIQYF. The DNA for the CDR3 is TGTGCCAGCTCGGCCAAAAACATTCAGTACTTC.

The V gene is TRBV28, the J gene TRBJ2-4; possibly TRBD2 for D (6 bases). The CDR3 extends over 14 amino acids. Trimming pared 7 bases from V and 6 bases from J, leaving 16 bases between. Germline V CDR1 and CDR2: MDHEN, SYDVKM. The CDR3 nucleotides are TGTGCCAGCACGTACTGGGGAGGTAGAAACATTCAGTACTTC. The encoded protein is CASTYWGGRNIQYF. Full variable domain (rest looked up from reference TRBV28 and TRBJ2-4): DVKVTQSSRYLVKRTGEKVFLECVQDMDHENMFWYRQDPGLGLRLIYFSYDVKMKEKGDIPEGYSVSREKKERFSLILESASTNQTSMYLCASTYWGGRNIQYFGAGTRLSVL.

The table lists this clonotype with a few counts. This sequence joins TRBV28 and TRBJ2-7, with D maybe TRBD1 (6 bases). The germline V and J ends were trimmed by 3 bases and 0 bases, with 9 bases remaining between them. The germline CDR1 and CDR2 sequences are MDHEN and SYDVKM. The CDR3 consists of 14 residues. Written as DNA, the CDR3 is TGTGCCAGCAGTTTCGACAGGTACTCCTACGAGCAGTACTTC. Translated: CASSFDRYSYEQYF.

This clonotype was seen repeatedly, ten times or more. The chain couples TRBV12-3 or TRBV12-4 to TRBJ1-1; D uncertain. CDR3 length: 11 amino acids. The V and J ends lost 6 bases and 7 bases respectively, with 9 bases between them. CDR3 sequence: CASRGGLEAFF. The DNA of the CDR3 is TGTGCCAGCAGAGGCGGGCTTGAAGCTTTCTTT.

The V gene is TRBV7-2, the J gene TRBJ1-1, with 7 bases fitting TRBD1. CDR3 size: 14 residues. After removal of 3 bases from V and 3 bases from J, the junction contained 4 bases not matched to a gene. Germline V gene sequence: CDR1 SGHTA, CDR2 FQGNSA. The CDR3: CASSFNRGDTEAFF. The CDR3 coding sequence is TGTGCCAGCAGCTTTAACAGGGGCGACACTGAAGCTTTCTTT.

CDR3 residues: CASNYGQGGTEAFF. The CDR3 DNA is TGTGCCAGCAATTATGGACAGGGCGGCACTGAAGCTTTCTTT. V usage is TRBV28 and J usage is TRBJ1-1; 8 bases line up with TRBD1. The CDR3 has 14 amino acids. V lost 7 bases and J lost 4; bases outside the gene matches: 8. The V gene's germline CDR1 is MDHEN and CDR2 SYDVKM.

This clonotype appeared a few times. This rearrangement joins TRBV27 to TRBJ1-4; D unclear. The ends were cut back, 6 bases at V and 0 bases at J, with 11 bases in the middle. From germline, CDR1 is MNHEY and CDR2 SMNVEV (reference sequence). The CDR3 is made up of 15 amino acids. CDR3 DNA: TGTGCCAGCAGGCCTAGATATGCAACTAATGAAAAACTGTTTTTT. This encodes CASRPRYATNEKLFF. Full variable domain (missing parts from reference TRBV27 and TRBJ1-4): EAQVTQNPRYLITVTGKKLTVTCSQNMNHEYMSWYRQDPGLGLRQIYYSMNVEVTDKGDVPEGYKVSRKEKRNFPLILESPSPNQTSLYFCASRPRYATNEKLFFGSGTQLSVL.

This clonotype has more than one count but fewer than ten. V gene TRBV3-1 combines with J gene TRBJ2-4; no clear D. Germline CDR1 reads LGHDT; CDR2 reads YNNKEL (reference sequence). Between the trimmed V and J ends, which lost 2 bases and 2 bases, there was a span of 13 bases. The CDR3 sequence is 16 residues long. The CDR3 sequence is CASSQLGADPKNIQYF. For the CDR3, the DNA is TGTGCCAGCAGCCAACTTGGTGCGGACCCCAAAAACATTCAGTACTTC.

This clonotype appeared a few times. The chain carries TRBV12-3 or TRBV12-4 and TRBJ1-3; D ambiguous. The V gene lost 6 bases and the J gene lost 2 bases, with 8 bases spanning the gap. This CDR3 is 13 amino acids long. CDR3 DNA sequence: TGTGCCAGCAGGCTGGCAGCTGGAAACACCATATATTTT. This gives the protein CASRLAAGNTIYF.

This clonotype was seen repeatedly, ten times or more. The CDR3 loop reads CASSQGDDYGYTF. CDR3 in DNA: TGCGCCAGCAGCCAAGGGGACGACTATGGCTACACCTTC. This chain links TRBV4-3 with TRBJ1-2; maybe TRBD1 (5 bases). This CDR3 is 13 amino acids long. V was cut by 1 base and J by 3 bases, with 6 bases left in between. Germline V gene sequence: CDR1 LGHNA, CDR2 YSLEER.

This clonotype was found many times. This rearrangement joins TRBV29-1 to TRBJ1-1; 9 bases map to TRBD1. The ends lost 3 bases at V and 5 bases at J; junction bases unmatched: 7. There are 14 residues in the CDR3. The V gene's germline CDR1 is SQVTM and CDR2 ANQGSEA. Written as DNA, the CDR3 is TGCAGCGTTGAGGTGACAGGGGGTTGGACTGAAGCTTTCTTT. Its protein product is CSVEVTGGWTEAFF.

This clonotype was counted ten times or more. CDR3: CASSHSYGVGTEAFF. The CDR3 DNA is TGTGCCAGCAGTCACAGCTACGGGGTTGGCACTGAAGCTTTCTTT. The chain uses TRBV6-2 or TRBV6-3 and TRBJ1-1; D gene ambiguous. The CDR3 has 15 amino acids. Germline V gene sequence: CDR1 MNHEY, CDR2 SVGEGT. Deletions cut 5 bases from V and 4 bases from J, with 17 bases between.

This clonotype was seen once. The chain carries TRBV5-4 and TRBJ1-4, with TRBD1 matching over 7 bases. Trimming took 1 base from V and 8 from J; bases not matched to a gene: 8. This CDR3 has 15 amino acids. Germline lookup yields CDR1 SGHNT and CDR2 YYREEE (reference sequence). CDR3 loop: CASSLRQGTREKLFF. The CDR3 nucleotides are TGTGCCAGCAGCTTGCGACAGGGTACAAGGGAAAAACTGTTTTTT.

The sample holds a few counts of this clonotype. V gene TRBV4-3 combines with J gene TRBJ2-3; D could derive from TRBD1 or TRBD2 (5 bases each). The germline V gene has CDR1 LGHNA and CDR2 YSLEER. CDR3 size: 16 residues. V lost 3 bases and J 0 bases, leaving 13 bases between the germline ends. CDR3 DNA sequence: TGCGCCAGCAGCCAGGGCCGGGGCTTTAGCACAGATACGCAGTATTTT. Its translation is CASSQGRGFSTDTQYF.

Comment on this clonotype: This likely comes from a read error, as the CDR3 has no conserved phenylalanine or tryptophan at its end. The CDR3 nucleotides read TGCAGTGCTAGAGATTCCGGGGTCGGCATTCAGTACTCC. Translating gives CSARDSGVGIQYS. This rearrangement joins TRBV20-1 to TRBJ2-4; a possible D gene is TRBD2 (5 bases). V dropped 0 bases and J dropped 9 bases, with 12 bases sitting between them. The germline V gene encodes CDR1 DFQATT and CDR2 SNEGSKA (reference sequence). The CDR3 runs 13 residues.

This clonotype was seen only a few times. This sequence joins TRBV11-3 and TRBJ2-1; 9 nucleotides line up with TRBD1. This CDR3 spans 14 amino acids. Germline V CDR1 and CDR2: SGHNT, YENEEA. Trimming removed 5 bases from V and 10 bases from J; junction bases left unmatched: 9. The CDR3 loop is CASSLGQGRREQFF. The CDR3 coding sequence is TGTGCCAGCAGCCTCGGACAGGGGAGGCGGGAGCAGTTCTTC.

This clonotype turned up a few times. The V gene is TRBV27, the J gene TRBJ2-5, with 7 bases matching TRBD2. The CDR3 length is 16 residues. Trimming removed 2 bases from V and 1 base from J; junction bases left unmatched: 7. CDR1 and CDR2 from the germline V gene are MNHEY and SMNVEV (reference sequence). CDR3 nucleotide sequence: TGTGCCAGCAGTTTAAATTTCCGACTAGCCCAAGAGACCCAGTACTTC. Its protein product is CASSLNFRLAQETQYF.

This clonotype appeared many times. DNA of the CDR3: TGTGCCAGCAGCTCCTTCCAACGTTTACAGGGAAACTATGGCTACACCTTC. Amino acids: CASSSFQRLQGNYGYTF. The chain links TRBV7-2 to TRBJ1-2; TRBD1 is a possible D gene (6 bases). Trimming cost V 4 bases and J 2 bases, with 20 bases left between them. Germline V CDR1 and CDR2: SGHTA, FQGNSA. The CDR3 length is 17 residues. The variable domain in full, completed from reference TRBV7-2 and TRBJ1-2, reads GAGVSQSPSNKVTEKGKDVELRCDPISGHTALYWYRQSLGQGLEFLIYFQGNSAPDKSGLPSDRFSAERTGGSVSTLTIQRTQQEDSAVYLCASSSFQRLQGNYGYTFGSGTRLTVV.

This clonotype was recorded many times. This chain joins TRBV4-1 and TRBJ1-1; maybe TRBD1 (5 bases). The CDR3 sequence is 14 residues long. Per germline, CDR1 MGHRA and CDR2 YSYEKL. The V end was cut by 0 bases, the J end by 4 bases, with 9 bases between. This CDR3 reads CASSQEGRGTEAFF. Written as DNA, the CDR3 is TGCGCCAGCAGCCAAGAAGGGAGGGGCACTGAAGCTTTCTTT.

This clonotype has ten or more counts. CDR3 sequence: CASSYAERSSAKLFF. CDR3 DNA: TGTGCCAGCAGTTACGCGGAGCGTTCGTCGGCAAAACTGTTTTTT. The chain is built from TRBV6-5 and TRBJ1-4; D unresolved. Germline-derived CDR1 and CDR2 are MNHEY and SVGAGI. The CDR3 is 15 residues long. V lost 2 bases and J lost 10, with 17 bases in between.

The sample holds a few counts of this clonotype. This chain links TRBV5-4 with TRBJ2-4; D unclear. This CDR3 is 13 amino acids long. Per the germline V gene, CDR1 is SGHNT and CDR2 is YYREEE (reference sequence). V lost 5 bases and J lost 8, with 14 bases in between. CDR3 region: CASSSAPGYIQYF. In DNA, the CDR3 is TGTGCCAGCAGTTCAGCTCCCGGATACATTCAGTACTTC.

The chain has TRBV27 and TRBJ2-1; 10 nucleotides align to TRBD1. The CDR3 runs 15 residues. Trimming cost V 6 bases and J 4 bases; bases outside gene matches: 6. CDR1 and CDR2 from the germline V gene are MNHEY and SMNVEV (reference sequence). The CDR3: CASRPDRGQYNEQFF. The CDR3 DNA reads as TGTGCCAGCAGACCCGACAGGGGGCAGTACAATGAGCAGTTCTTC.

This clonotype was picked up many times. The genes are TRBV3-1 and TRBJ1-5; no firm D call. The CDR3 contains 13 residues. Deletions cut 0 bases from V and 10 bases from J, with 10 bases between. The V gene's germline CDR1 is LGHDT and CDR2 YNNKEL (reference sequence). DNA of the CDR3: TGTGCCAGCAGCCAAGATCCTGGTCGACCCCAGCATTTT. This sequence encodes CASSQDPGRPQHF.

This clonotype was counted only a few times. The V call is TRBV3-1, the J call TRBJ2-3; TRBD1 matches 9 bases. Losses at the gene ends were 2 bases for V and 5 bases for J; bases not matched to a gene: 5. This CDR3 has 15 residues. Germline V gene sequence: CDR1 LGHDT, CDR2 YNNKEL (reference sequence). In DNA form, the CDR3 reads TGTGCCAGCAGCCAACTGGACAGGGGACGAGATACGCAGTATTTT. Encoded protein: CASSQLDRGRDTQYF.

This clonotype came up many times. This chain connects TRBV7-3 to TRBJ1-4; D is unclear. The germline V gene has CDR1 SGHTA and CDR2 FQGTGA. The V end was cut by 6 bases, the J end by 4 bases, with 12 bases between. CDR3 length: 14 amino acids. CDR3 loop: CASSPPIHNEKLFF. The CDR3 DNA is TGTGCCAGCAGTCCCCCTATTCATAATGAAAAACTGTTTTTT.